The next 6 T cell receptor beta chains were all read from a single sample in a study of spatial heterogeneity in lung cancer. The time point here: sample taken at primary tumor resection. Whole RNA, isolated from tumor, nontumor lung or frozen PBMC, was sequenced without prior sorting. TCRdb processed the 5' RACE reads anew with MiXCR; each CDR3 protein has one entry. The top ten hold approximately 42% of the sample, which has some 45,000 distinct CDR3 sequences, 12% seen once. This specimen was PBMCs, taken at surgery. These receptors all stem from a female donor with early-stage non-small cell lung cancer.

This clonotype was counted only a few times. The V call is TRBV9, the J call TRBJ1-6, with TRBD1 identical over 7 bases. This CDR3 spans 14 amino acids. Per the germline V gene, CDR1 is SGDLS and CDR2 is YYNGEE. V gave up 2 bases and J gave up 10 bases; unmatched junction bases: 6. The CDR3 nucleotides are TGTGCCAGCAGCGTCACAGGGGATCAGTCACCCCTCCACTTT. It is translated as CASSVTGDQSPLHF.

The rearrangement uses TRBV7-2 and TRBJ1-1, with a possible D match to TRBD1 (6 bases). The CDR3 has 15 amino acids. Trimming shortened V by 7 bases and J by 0 bases, and 15 bases separated the two germline ends. CDR1 and CDR2 (germline): SGHTA, FQGNSA. The CDR3 DNA sequence: TGTGCCAGCACAATCACAGGGAGATTGAACACTGAAGCTTTCTTT. Translation gives CASTITGRLNTEAFF.

This sequence joins TRBV20-1 and TRBJ2-2; no clear D. Trimming pared 3 bases from V and 6 bases from J, leaving 8 bases between. Germline CDR1 reads DFQATT; CDR2 reads SNEGSKA (reference sequence). This CDR3 spans 12 amino acids. CDR3 nucleotide sequence: TGCAGTGCTAGTAGTTTCGCCGGGGAGCTGTTTTTT. The encoded protein is CSASSFAGELFF.

This clonotype was found many times. The CDR3 reads CASTNGGGTDTQYF. In DNA, the CDR3 is TGTGCCAGCACAAACGGGGGCGGGACAGATACGCAGTATTTT. V usage is TRBV25-1 and J usage is TRBJ2-3; D assignment may be TRBD1 or TRBD2 (6 bases each). V lost 7 bases to trimming and J lost 3 bases, with 14 bases between them. Germline CDR1 and CDR2: MGHDK and SYGVNS. The CDR3 runs to 14 residues.

This clonotype was seen more than once but under ten times. The chain recombines TRBV6-1 with TRBJ1-1, with D unclear. CDR1 and CDR2 from the germline V gene are MNHNS and SASEGT. Trimming removed 6 bases at V and 4 bases at J, with 15 bases between. This CDR3 comprises 14 residues. The CDR3, as DNA: TGTGCCAGCAGGGACGGGTTCCCCACCACTGAAGCTTTCTTT. Amino acid sequence: CASRDGFPTTEAFF.

This clonotype was counted at least ten times. The genes are TRBV10-3 and TRBJ2-5; possible D gene TRBD2, 5 bases. CDR1 and CDR2 (germline): ENHRY, SYGVKD. Trimming removed 0 bases at V and 2 bases at J, with 7 bases between. This CDR3 region has 14 residues. The CDR3 loop reads CAISESDSQETQYF. CDR3 sequence (DNA): TGTGCCATCAGTGAGTCGGACTCACAAGAGACCCAGTACTTC.